This TCR beta chain stems from a study of shared clonotypes between healthy human individuals. The germline V gene encodes CDR1 SGHDN and CDR2 FVKESK. The ends lost 0 bases at V and 4 bases at J; junction bases unmatched: 5. This CDR3 is 16 amino acids long. The method was immunoSEQ multiplex PCR; TCRdb's version includes in-frame clones alone and lacks a portion of them. This table holds 450,000 to 500,000 clones, 81% found once. Those who donated, Caucasian adults without exception, all lived in Nashville, Tennessee. The sequencing input was PBMCs. The TCR was taken from a woman between 40 and 55 years old in good health. Some clones in this sample may be carry-over from other donors' samples. V usage is TRBV14 and J usage is TRBJ2-5; 10 bases agree with TRBD2. The CDR3 DNA follows: TGTGCCAGCAGCCAAGAACATAGCGGGAGGTTAGAGACCCAGTACTTC. Its translation is CASSQEHSGRLETQYF.